The T cell receptor (beta chain) described here comes from a study of monozygotic twins with cystic fibrosis. Whole-study findings and limits: Co-twins had the most similar V usage for 13 of 16 pairs, J for 8. No link emerged between shared CDR3 counts and age, concordance or severity. Unrelated CF individuals shared fewer identical clonotypes than monozygotic CF twins. The repertoire was suggested to be naive-dominated, clonality median about 0.0094.

In regard to this clone: Antigen specificity is unknown.

This table comes from immunoSEQ multiplex PCR, and its TCRdb copy is limited to in-frame clones, with some not included. Among fewer than 20,000 clones, around 96% were seen once, and the ten largest hold approximately 0.67%. The V gene lost 4 bases and the J gene lost 4 bases, with 9 bases spanning the gap. The CDR3 loop spans 13 amino acids. The germline V gene encodes CDR1 SGDLS and CDR2 YYNGEE. The sample was blood. The rearrangement joins TRBV9 to TRBJ2-1, with a possible D match to TRBD1 (6 bases). This receptor was identified in a girl aged 2 to 10 with cystic fibrosis. In DNA form, the CDR3 reads TGTGCCAGCAGCTACAGGGCTTACAATGAGCAGTTCTTC. The encoded protein is CASSYRAYNEQFF.